There are many counts of the clone carrying this T cell receptor beta chain. No antigen is known for it. The record originates from a study of neurological immune-mediated disorders. About the study: The multiple sclerosis group of about 35 included roughly 31 relapsing-remitting and 3 secondary progressive patients. Whole-study results and caveats: The absence of shared CDR3 amino acid sequences among expanded clones across subjects suggests private repertoires in all groups. Grouping of repertoires by phylogeny put those of 18 of 34 multiple sclerosis patients into a single related-CDR3 cluster, a possible signature.

The making of cDNA relied on 5'RACE with 10-nucleotide random UMIs. Via MiXCR, TCRdb re-called the 5' RACE reads, giving one row per CDR3 protein. The table has 39,000 or so distinct CDR3 sequences, over 2% seen once. The CDR3 totals 16 residues. Trimming at V came to 5 bases and at J to 5 bases, leaving 8 bases not matched to a gene. The germline CDR1 and CDR2 sequences are SGHVS and FQNEAQ. The V call is TRBV7-8, the J call TRBJ2-3; 12 positions match TRBD2. The TCR originated in a man aged 25-45 years with multiple sclerosis. The specimen was PBMCs. The DNA for the CDR3 is TGTGCCAGCAGCCCCAAGACTAGCGGGAGTCAAGATACGCAGTATTTT. Translating gives CASSPKTSGSQDTQYF.